This T cell receptor (beta chain) stems from a study of metastatic and nonmetastatic thyroid tumors. General observations from the study: According to reports, the diversity of TCR beta was significantly higher in malignant thyroid tumors than in benign nodules, and this held in both blood and tumor samples.

TCRdb re-called the PCR reads through MiXCR. Altogether about 45,000 clones are present, about 4% being singletons, with the ten largest covering 9.8%. J lost 6 bases, V lost 7 bases, and 11 bases had no gene match. Germline CDR1 SQVTM, CDR2 ANQGSEA. CDR3 size: 13 residues. Many counts were recorded for this clone. Its specificity is not known. Each patient came to thyroid surgery without any prior treatment (of any kind). The receptor was derived from a female donor with papillary thyroid cancer or a benign thyroid nodule (not recorded which). Some clones in this sample may be carry-over from other donors' samples. Sequenced sample: blood. The rearrangement links TRBV29-1 to TRBJ1-2; TRBD1 agrees at 7 bases. Here the CDR3 reads CSATGTVMNGYTF. The CDR3 DNA reads TGCAGCGCCACCGGGACAGTAATGAATGGCTACACCTTC. The full variable domain, with the rest looked up from reference TRBV29-1 and TRBJ1-2, is SAVISQKPSRDICQRGTSLTIQCQVDSQVTMMFWYRQQPGQSLTLIATANQGSEATYESGFVIDKFPISRPNLTFSTLTVSNMSPEDSSIYLCSATGTVMNGYTFGSGTRLTVV.